This TCR beta chain was sequenced during a study of early T cells in non-severe SARS-CoV-2 infection. Overall study context: Chains were not paired, and sequencing was done on bulk RNA from unsorted whole blood.

This clonotype was counted a few times. As yet, its antigen is unknown. With V trimmed by 4 bases and J by 0 bases, 6 bases remained unmatched. This CDR3 spans 15 amino acids. CDR1 and CDR2 (germline): SGDLS, YYNGEE. TCRdb reprocessed the 5' RACE reads via MiXCR and lists one record per CDR3 protein. The sample lists more than 80,000 distinct CDR3 sequences; roughly 15% were seen once. Findings and caveats of the study: Comparison of clonotypes with VDJdb favored anti-spike CD8 responses while missing private and CD4 specificities.

The receptor was isolated from an adult who was a healthcare worker with PCR-confirmed SARS-CoV-2 infection or an uninfected control (not recorded which). The rearrangement links TRBV9 to TRBJ2-7, with 8 bases aligning to TRBD1. The sequenced sample consisted of whole blood. The CDR3 sequence is CASSPRGQISYEQYF. For the CDR3, the DNA is TGTGCCAGCAGCCCCAGGGGGCAGATCTCCTACGAGCAGTACTTC. Drawing the rest from reference TRBV9 and TRBJ2-7, the complete variable domain is DSGVTQTPKHLITATGQRVTLRCSPRSGDLSVYWYQQSLDQGLQFLIQYYNGEERAKGNILERFSAQQFPDLHSELNLSSLELGDSALYFCASSPRGQISYEQYFGPGTRLTVT.